This T cell receptor (beta chain) stems from a study of cytomegalovirus exposure and HLA in healthy donors (dated by TCRdb to the late 2010s). Study-level background: An earlier analysis of approximately 640 of the donors reported more than 250 Gb of sequence data and 120 million or so unique TCR beta sequences from 190 million or so T cells. Approximately 300 gigabases of sequencing data and around 85 million unique TCR sequences made up an early release that covered approximately 700 HLA-typed donors. Of the 398 genotyped donors, about 84% fell in the genetic ancestry cluster associated with self-reported Caucasian donors. The aim of the study was to test whether cataloging public T cell receptors could identify signatures of past pathogen exposure. The study profiled the T cell repertoires of 666 subjects by immunosequencing and related them to cytomegalovirus serostatus. In addition to the first cohort of around 670 subjects, a separate validation cohort of 120 different subjects was used. High-throughput TCR immunosequencing, statistical association of individual TCRs with disease status, and machine learning were combined to predict cytomegalovirus infection status. A later analysis re-analyzed previously published TCR beta repertoires from about 730 donors and added high-resolution HLA genotyping to study TCR occurrence patterns. Rather than drawing on any new phenotypic data, the later analysis identified candidate immune exposures from TCR beta sequences and the way those sequences occurred across donors. To decide whether each TCR beta V gene segment behaved as functional or pseudogenic, an earlier analysis of fewer than 750 of the donors relied on high-throughput TCR beta sequencing. Donor age, sex, ethnicity and CMV serostatus were collected together with the repertoire data. In a later genetic analysis, genome-wide SNP genotypes for about three fifths of the roughly 670 donors were used, and that subset was treated as a discovery cohort. Every discovery cohort repertoire had been produced on one sequencing platform. HLA typing included class I and class II loci at four-digit resolution. Typing coverage varied by locus: about 620-630 donors for A, B, C, DRB1 and DQB1; 500 to 550 for DQA1; approximately 570 for DPA1; roughly 470 for DPB1. Roughly five DR-DQ haplotypes were treated as single units for association and clustering because of strong linkage in the cohort. Among under 450 genotyped donors of the cohort, an average of approximately 240,000 unique TCR beta nucleotide sequences were sequenced per donor, about a sixth of them non-productive.

Library generation was performed with the immunoSEQ multiplex PCR assay. For the multiplex PCR, a mixture combining 60 forward primers for TCR Vbeta segments and 13 reverse primers for TCR Jbeta segments was used. A multiplex PCR assay on genomic DNA amplified the CDR3 region of rearranged TCR beta genes. Amplified TCR beta libraries were sequenced as 87-base-pair reads on the Illumina HiSeq System. In the authors' own workflow: Across the 670 or so repertoires, a later analysis counted tens of millions of unique TCR beta chains, about 10 million of which were shared by at least two donors. Raw reads were error-corrected and collapsed into unique sequences with a nearest-neighbor algorithm that merged closely related sequences to remove PCR and sequencing errors. V, D and J gene segments were assigned by aligning CDR3 sequences to IMGT reference sequences. For a sequence to be retained, a match of at least six nucleotides to both a V gene segment and a J gene segment was required. Rearrangements were called productive when the CDR3 lacked stop codons and stayed in frame with V and J; all others were non-productive. CDR3 was defined according to IMGT convention as the region running from the second conserved V-encoded cysteine to the conserved J-encoded phenylalanine. The earlier analysis of a few hundred of the donors excluded sequences that lacked an unambiguous match to a single V gene segment. An earlier analysis of fewer than 650 of the donors classified V segments as functional when productive rearrangements were above 56.7% and as segregating when the standard deviation between donors was above 5%. A statistical classification framework was built for diagnosing cytomegalovirus status from the catalog of TCR beta chain sequences. In a later analysis, V and J genes were assigned by comparing TCR nucleotide sequences against IMGT/GENE-DB human TR gene sequences. In a later analysis, CDR3 sequences and most-parsimonious VDJ recombination scenarios were assigned using the TCRdist pipeline. A later analysis defined each TCR beta chain by its CDR3 amino acid sequence plus V-gene family, and excluded reads lacking a unique V-gene family. As a way to deal with suspected cross-contamination and a sequencing artifact, a later analysis dropped roughly 600 nucleotide sequences that were highly shared and had low generation probability. In a later analysis, a clonal expansion index for each public chain was calculated from normalized within-repertoire ranks of inferred template counts. In a later analysis, generation probabilities were computed with a VDJ recombination model fitted to out-of-frame rearrangements, and the resulting probabilities were checked against IGoR. In a later analysis, hypergeometric tests were used to score TCR-TCR, TCR-HLA and TCR-CMV co-occurrence, with a repertoire-size bias correction applied to TCR pairs. In a later analysis, false discovery rates were estimated by permuting HLA or CMV assignments 20 times. In a later analysis, co-occurring TCRs were grouped using DBSCAN, with TCRdist sequence similarity added in when clustering inside HLA-allele-positive subsets. Repertoires with fewer than 30,000 or more than 120,000 public chains, plus five repertoires with anomalous nucleotide sharing, were excluded from co-occurrence clustering. The table comes from immuneACCESS by way of TCRdb, which keeps in-frame sequences with V and J called. Part of the clones is missing from these tables; in studies checked, under half for an unresolved V gene and the rest for unknown reasons. For V, J and clone size, that table is used; D and trimming come from the DNA. This sample lists 150,000 to 200,000 clones; 65% to 85% were detected once. Together, the top ten hold roughly 1.4% of the sample.

The cohort comprised fewer than 750 healthy bone marrow donors. At the time of sampling, every cohort member was nominally healthy, though immune exposures that went unrecorded were likely present. The donor tested CMV seropositive and was one of the 289 seropositive cohort members. A peripheral blood sample was provided by each donor, and peripheral blood mononuclear cells were used for TCR beta sequencing. Genomic DNA was extracted from the blood cell samples with the Qiagen DNeasy Blood Extraction Kit. V and J are trimmed by 1 base and 11 bases, and the gene matches miss 8 bases of the junction. Inclusive of the bounding cysteine and phenylalanine, the CDR3 is 14 residues long. Here the CDR3 DNA is all that survives: 42 bases in frame from base 1. From the germline V gene, CDR1 is SGHAT and CDR2 is FQNNGV. Here is what the overall study found, with its caveats: Specific HLA alleles were associated with 15,000 to 20,000 TCR beta sequences at a false discovery rate of 0.05 in a later analysis. Linkage disequilibrium might explain the correlated functional status among segregating V segments, but an unknown experimental factor could not be ruled out. V-gene and J-gene trimming of TCR beta chains was associated with a missense DCLRE1C variant in a later genetic analysis, and the association was replicated in an independent cohort. The presence/absence analyses assumed that sequencing depth was roughly uniform across donors, and that assumption may not be true. According to the authors, the approach could potentially be generalized to other disease states and immunological phenotypes. In an earlier analysis of under 600 of the donors, most TCR beta V segments were observed in productive rearrangements about 90% or about 30% of the time, broadly matching IMGT annotations. About 17 rarely observed V segments, including chromosome 9 orphons, were excluded from the earlier analysis of approximately 600 of the donors because counts were too low. Strong co-occurrence of HLA alleles, especially DR and DQ, made assigning TCR associations to individual alleles difficult. The cohort was sequenced for TCR beta chains only, and without alpha or paired-chain data the features that could be detected were limited. A later genetic analysis reported fewer N-insertions in productive TCRs among donors in an Asian-associated ancestry cluster than the roughly 700-donor mean. A later analysis reported that several top co-occurrence clusters appeared linked to parvovirus B19, influenza, CMV and Epstein-Barr virus. Because HLA typing was unavailable for some donors at each locus, only the typed subset was used in association tests. A later analysis found that TCR association rates varied across HLA loci, with DRB1 alleles showing the most associated TCRs and HLA-C alleles the fewest. The study listed 150 to 200 TCR beta chains as associated with cytomegalovirus. In vitro tests confirmed that three of the cytomegalovirus-associated TCR beta chains recognize cytomegalovirus antigens. In both the original and validation cohorts, the classifier was reported to diagnose cytomegalovirus status with high specificity and sensitivity. Some IMGT-functional V segments, including TRBV6-2 and TRBV6-3, could not be told apart with the 87-base-pair reads, so those segments were excluded. For the cohort, immune exposure information was limited to CMV serostatus. Most TCR sequences were seen in very few donors, while some public TCRs were found in many individuals. A group of highly shared sequence variants was considered likely to be a technical artifact of the sequencing pipeline. A further reported finding was that TCR beta sequences accurately predicted the HLA-A and HLA-B alleles for most subjects in the first cohort. A later analysis found that most CMV-associated TCR beta chains appeared HLA-restricted, with HLA associations seemingly driven largely by CMV exposure. In a later analysis, HLA-associated TCR beta chains showed more clonal expansion and lower generation probabilities than non-associated chains that were equally common.

This clone was seen more than once but under ten times. Its binding antigen is unknown. No base-level quality is on record; no much larger clone is a single base apart. Source material: PBMCs. Recombination linked TRBV11-2 to TRBJ1-1, and TRBD1 matches 9 of the central bases. The sequence was obtained from a girl aged 10 to 17 in good health and CMV-seropositive. The nucleotides read TGTGCCAGCAGCTTAGCAGGACAGGGGCAGGGGGCTTTCTTT. Protein translation: CASSLAGQGQGAFF. Reference TRBV11-2 and TRBJ1-1 genes cover what lies past the CDR3, so the full variable domain is EAGVAQSPRYKIIEKRQSVAFWCNPISGHATLYWYQQILGQGPKLLIQFQNNGVVDDSQLPKDRFSAERLKGVDSTLKIQPAKLEDSAVYLCASSLAGQGQGAFFGQGTRLTVV.